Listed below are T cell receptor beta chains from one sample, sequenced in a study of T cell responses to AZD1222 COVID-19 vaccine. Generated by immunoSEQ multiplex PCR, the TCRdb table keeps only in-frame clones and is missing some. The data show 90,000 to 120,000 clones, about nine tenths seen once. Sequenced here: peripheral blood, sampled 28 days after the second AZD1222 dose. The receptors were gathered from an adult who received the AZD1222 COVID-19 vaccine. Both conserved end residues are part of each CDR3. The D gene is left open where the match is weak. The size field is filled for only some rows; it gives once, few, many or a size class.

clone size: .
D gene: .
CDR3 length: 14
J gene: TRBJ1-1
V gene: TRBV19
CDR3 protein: CASSIWGVNTEAFF
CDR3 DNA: TGTGCCAGTAGTATATGGGGGGTCAACACTGAAGCTTTCTTT

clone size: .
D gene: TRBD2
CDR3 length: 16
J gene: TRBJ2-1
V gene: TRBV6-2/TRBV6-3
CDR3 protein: CASSKLGTSGYNEQFF
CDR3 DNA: TGTGCCAGCAGTAAACTAGGGACTAGCGGATACAATGAGCAGTTCTTC

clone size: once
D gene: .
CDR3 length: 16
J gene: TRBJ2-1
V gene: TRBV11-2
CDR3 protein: CASSLVTRGYHNEQFF
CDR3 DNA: TGTGCCAGCAGCTTAGTGACGAGAGGCTACCACAATGAGCAGTTCTTC

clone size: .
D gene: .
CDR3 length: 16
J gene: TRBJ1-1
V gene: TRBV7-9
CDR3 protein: CASSQPSGGHHTEAFF
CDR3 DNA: TGTGCCAGCAGCCAACCGAGTGGGGGACATCACACTGAAGCTTTCTTT

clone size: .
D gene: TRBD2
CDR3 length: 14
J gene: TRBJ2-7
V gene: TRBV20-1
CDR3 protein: CSAGGIAGFEEQYF
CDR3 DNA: TGCAGTGCTGGTGGGATAGCGGGGTTCGAGGAGCAGTACTTC

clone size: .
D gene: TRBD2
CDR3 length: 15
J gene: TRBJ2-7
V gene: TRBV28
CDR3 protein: CASSLLAGSSYEQYF
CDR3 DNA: TGTGCCAGCAGTTTACTAGCGGGATCCTCCTACGAGCAGTACTTC

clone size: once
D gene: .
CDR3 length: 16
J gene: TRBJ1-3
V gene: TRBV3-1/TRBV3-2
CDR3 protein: CASSPGEGYPGNTIYF
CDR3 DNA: TGTGCCAGCAGCCCCGGCGAGGGGTATCCTGGAAACACCATATATTTT

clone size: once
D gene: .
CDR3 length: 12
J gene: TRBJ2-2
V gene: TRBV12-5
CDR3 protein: CASGQNTGELFF
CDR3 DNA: TGTGCTAGTGGTCAGAACACCGGGGAGCTGTTTTTT

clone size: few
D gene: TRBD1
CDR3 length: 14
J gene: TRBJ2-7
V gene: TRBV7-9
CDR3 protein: CASSSGQGYYEQYF
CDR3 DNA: TGTGCCAGCAGTTCGGGACAGGGCTACTACGAGCAGTACTTC

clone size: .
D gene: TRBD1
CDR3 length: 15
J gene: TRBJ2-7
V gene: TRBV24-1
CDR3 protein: CATSDPHQGANEQYF
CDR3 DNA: TGTGCCACCAGTGATCCTCACCAGGGGGCAAACGAGCAGTACTTC

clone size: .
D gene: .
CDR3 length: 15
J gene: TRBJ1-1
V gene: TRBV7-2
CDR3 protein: CASSFFGGADTEAFF
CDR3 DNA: TGTGCCAGCAGCTTTTTCGGGGGTGCGGACACTGAAGCTTTCTTT

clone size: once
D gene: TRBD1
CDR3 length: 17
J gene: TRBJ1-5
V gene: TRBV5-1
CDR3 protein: CASSLYPRGQRNQPQHF
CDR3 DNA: TGCGCCAGCAGCTTATATCCGAGGGGGCAGCGCAATCAGCCCCAGCATTTT